This T cell receptor beta chain was recovered during a study of patients and donors after allogeneic stem cell transplantation. The CDR3 contains 16 residues. J lost 1 base, V lost 5 bases, and 6 bases had no gene match. CDR1 SGHVS and CDR2 FNYEAQ come from the germline V gene. TCRdb itself ran the RT-PCR reads through MiXCR, one entry per CDR3 protein. The sample includes about 400,000 distinct CDR3 sequences, approximately 16% of them seen just once. The V and J genes are TRBV7-6 and TRBJ2-2; the match to TRBD1 covers 8 bases. This clonotype originated in a human donor who was either an allogeneic HSCT recipient or a stem cell or donor lymphocyte infusion donor (not recorded which). It is not recorded whose cells these are; they may come from a transplant donor. The specimen sequenced was blood, either unsorted or a sorted T cell fraction (not recorded which). The CDR3 is CASSPQGALNTGELFF. In DNA form, the CDR3 reads TGTGCCAGCAGCCCCCAGGGGGCATTGAACACCGGGGAGCTGTTTTTT.